Below are 22 T cell receptor beta chains sequenced from a single sample in a study of technical replicates of blood from several donors (dated by TCRdb to about 2017). Libraries were made using the immunoSEQ multiplex PCR assay. TCRdb took over this immuneACCESS table, retaining in-frame rearrangements with V and J assigned. Such tables are incomplete; in checked studies, under half of the missing clones stem from an unresolved V gene, and the remainder is unexplained. For this sample there are 55,000 to 75,000 clones; approximately 94% appear just once. Of the sample, about 3% is held by the ten largest clones. Sequencing used PBMCs. These receptors were collected from a human donor in good health. Some clones in this sample may be carry-over from other donors' samples.

This sequence joins TRBV5-3 and TRBJ2-5, with 13 bases matching TRBD2. TRBV5-3 is identified as an open reading frame with a role that is uncertain. The length of the CDR3 is 15 residues. V gave up 4 bases and J gave up 3 bases; unmatched junction bases: 3. The CDR3 DNA reads TGTGCCAGAAGCCGGGGACTAGCGGGAAAAGAGACCCAGTACTTC. This gives the protein CARSRGLAGKETQYF.

CDR3 residues: CASSLLGAGAGETQYF. The CDR3 nucleotides read TGTGCCAGCAGTTTATTAGGAGCGGGGGCCGGGGAGACCCAGTACTTC. The chain carries TRBV27 and TRBJ2-5; 8 positions agree with TRBD2. The CDR3 has 16 amino acids. Germline CDR1 reads MNHEY; CDR2 reads SMNVEV (reference sequence). Trimming removed 1 base from V and 5 bases from J; junction bases left unmatched: 9.

As for this clone: This same CDR3 is encoded by further DNA sequences in the sample. The rearrangement uses TRBV5-1 and TRBJ2-4; a possible D gene is TRBD1 (6 bases). The CDR3 contains 14 residues. V was shortened by 0 bases and J by 4 bases, with 8 bases between the two germline ends. In germline, CDR1 is SGHRS, CDR2 YFSETQ. CDR3 coding DNA: TGCGCCAGCAGCTTGGTTGGACAGAAAAACATTCAGTACTTC. This encodes CASSLVGQKNIQYF.

CDR3: CASSLSGVSGANVLTF. Written as DNA, the CDR3 is TGCGCCAGCAGCTTGTCAGGCGTCTCTGGGGCCAACGTCCTGACTTTC. The genes are TRBV5-1 and TRBJ2-6, with D unclear. The CDR3 runs 16 residues. Germline V gene data show CDR1 as SGHRS and CDR2 as YFSETQ. V was cut by 1 base and J by 0 bases, with 8 bases left in between.

The V gene is TRBV6-1, the J gene TRBJ1-1; TRBD1 matches 9 bases. The CDR3 totals 15 residues. Germline CDR1 and CDR2: MNHNS and SASEGT. Trimming removed 6 bases from V and 4 bases from J; junction bases left unmatched: 9. The CDR3 bases are TGTGCCAGCAGGGTACAACAGGGGGCGAGCACTGAAGCTTTCTTT. Residues: CASRVQQGASTEAFF.

This rearrangement joins TRBV14 to TRBJ2-7, with 8 nucleotides matching TRBD1. CDR1 is SGHDN, CDR2 FVKESK, per germline. V lost 6 bases to trimming and J lost 5 bases; unmatched junction nucleotides: 12. The CDR3 contains 15 residues. The CDR3 spells CASRRTGSVTHEQYF. As DNA, the CDR3 is TGTGCCAGCAGACGGACAGGGTCCGTTACCCACGAGCAGTACTTC.

The chain uses TRBV7-2 and TRBJ1-1, with D possibly matching TRBD1 (5 bases). Per the germline V gene, CDR1 is SGHTA and CDR2 is FQGNSA. V was shortened by 1 base and J by 1 base, with 13 bases between the two germline ends. This CDR3 contains 16 residues. The CDR3 protein is CASSLGQGGGNTEAFF. For the CDR3, the DNA is TGTGCCAGCAGCTTAGGGCAGGGCGGGGGGAACACTGAAGCTTTCTTT.

The rearrangement joins TRBV5-1 to TRBJ2-7; no reliable D call. Germline values: CDR1 SGHRS, CDR2 YFSETQ. The V end was cut by 5 bases, the J end by 2 bases, with 8 bases between. CDR3 length equals 12 residues. The CDR3 loop is CASRLFTYEQYF. The CDR3 DNA reads TGCGCCAGCAGATTATTTACCTACGAGCAGTACTTC.

The chain links TRBV27 to TRBJ2-3; possible D gene TRBD2, 6 bases. CDR3 size: 18 residues. CDR1 is MNHEY, CDR2 SMNVEV, per germline (reference sequence). V dropped 5 bases and J dropped 2 bases, with 23 bases sitting between them. The CDR3: CASSPPPLAFVLTDTQYF. The CDR3 DNA is TGTGCCAGCAGTCCACCCCCCCTAGCGTTCGTCCTCACAGATACGCAGTATTTT.

In its sample, this clone was seen once. The chain carries TRBV9 and TRBJ2-3, with D perhaps matching TRBD2 (6 bases). CDR1 is SGDLS and CDR2 is YYNGEE in the germline V gene. Between the trimmed V and J ends, which lost 0 bases and 6 bases, there was a span of 23 bases. The CDR3 has 18 amino acids. Written as DNA, the CDR3 is TGTGCCAGCAGCGTAGATTCAGCGGGCGAGAGACGTACGGATACGCAGTATTTT. Its protein product is CASSVDSAGERRTDTQYF.

The rearrangement joins TRBV4-2 to TRBJ1-3; TRBD1 matches at 8 bases. Germline CDR1 LGHNA, CDR2 YNFKEQ. The CDR3 length is 15 residues. J gave up 11 bases and V 0 bases, and 9 bases lay outside the gene matches. The CDR3 spells CASSQDHGQGVPIYF. Written as DNA, the CDR3 is TGTGCCAGCAGCCAAGATCATGGACAGGGAGTCCCCATATATTTT.

The chain couples TRBV5-1 to TRBJ1-1, with D possibly matching TRBD1 (5 bases). Trimming shortened V by 4 bases and J by 3 bases, and 13 bases separated the two germline ends. There are 14 residues in the CDR3. Germline CDR1 SGHRS, CDR2 YFSETQ. The CDR3 reads CASSLSEGYTEAFF. As DNA, the CDR3 is TGCGCCAGCAGCCTTTCGGAGGGGTACACTGAAGCTTTCTTT.

This clone was seen just once. The chain combines TRBV11-3 with TRBJ2-3; the match to TRBD1 covers 8 bases. J lost 1 base, V lost 5 bases, and 5 bases had no gene match. The CDR3 has 15 amino acids. Looked up from germline, CDR1 is SGHNT and CDR2 is YENEEA. The CDR3 sequence is CASSPRTGRTDTQYF. In DNA, the CDR3 is TGTGCCAGCAGCCCACGGACAGGGCGCACAGATACGCAGTATTTT.

V gene TRBV30 combines with J gene TRBJ2-5, with TRBD1 matching 10 bases. The J segment lost 5 bases and the V segment lost 4 bases, leaving 10 bases of the junction unmatched. This CDR3 spans 15 amino acids. Per germline, CDR1 GTSNPN and CDR2 SVGIG (reference sequence). CDR3: CAWNRGQGTMETQYF. The CDR3 bases are TGTGCCTGGAATCGGGGACAGGGGACAATGGAGACCCAGTACTTC.

The chain has TRBV15 and TRBJ1-2, with TRBD1 as a possible D gene (6 bases). Germline V lookup: CDR1 LNHNV, CDR2 YYDKDF (reference sequence). V was clipped by 0 bases and J by 6 bases, with 14 bases between them. The CDR3 covers 15 residues. In DNA, the CDR3 is TGTGCCACCAGCAGAGACATTCAGCAGGGGCATGGCTACACCTTC. This gives the protein CATSRDIQQGHGYTF.

The V gene is TRBV6-6, the J gene TRBJ2-1; TRBD1 agrees at 7 bases. The CDR3 length is 15 residues. Germline V gene lookup returns CDR1 MNHNY and CDR2 SVGAGI (reference sequence). The J segment lost 3 bases and the V segment lost 5 bases, leaving 7 bases of the junction unmatched. The CDR3 DNA reads TGTGCCAGCAGTAACGGACAGGACGGCTACAATGAGCAGTTCTTC. This codes for CASSNGQDGYNEQFF.

The gene calls are TRBV2 and TRBJ2-2; 8 nucleotides align to TRBD1. The trim removed 7 bases at V and 4 bases at J, leaving 8 bases unmatched. The CDR3 loop spans 15 amino acids. Germline loops: CDR1 SNHLY, CDR2 FYNNEI. CDR3 nucleotide sequence: TGTGCCAGCACCCGGGACAGGCTTGCCACCGGGGAGCTGTTTTTT. Protein sequence: CASTRDRLATGELFF. Based on the CDR3 plus reference TRBV2 and TRBJ2-2, the full variable domain is EPEVTQTPSHQVTQMGQEVILRCVPISNHLYFYWYRQILGQKVEFLVSFYNNEISEKSEIFDDQFSVERPDGSNFTLKIRSTKLEDSAMYFCASTRDRLATGELFFGEGSRLTVL.

This chain joins TRBV2 and TRBJ2-2; TRBD2 matches at 9 bases. Germline trimming cut 7 bases from V and 6 bases from J; bases unmatched to any gene: 9. The CDR3 runs to 15 residues. Germline V gives CDR1 SNHLY, CDR2 FYNNEI. The CDR3 nucleotides read TGTGCCAGCACCCCGGGACTAGCTTTCTCCGGGGAGCTGTTTTTT. Amino acids: CASTPGLAFSGELFF.

This chain's CDR3 is CASTPTGWPGREQFF. Written as DNA, the CDR3 is TGTGCCAGCACCCCGACAGGGTGGCCTGGGCGGGAGCAGTTCTTC. The chain carries TRBV6-1 and TRBJ2-1, with 7 nucleotides matching TRBD1. This CDR3 is 15 amino acids long. CDR1 and CDR2 (germline): MNHNS, SASEGT. V gave up 7 bases and J gave up 10 bases; unmatched junction bases: 16.

The rearrangement joins TRBV10-3 to TRBJ2-1, with D possibly matching TRBD2 (5 bases). Trimming pared 0 bases from V and 0 bases from J, leaving 15 bases between. This CDR3 has 18 residues. The V gene's germline CDR1 is ENHRY and CDR2 SYGVKD. CDR3 nucleotides: TGTGCCATCAGTGAGTCCTTTGCAGCGGAGAGCTCCTACAATGAGCAGTTCTTC. Protein sequence: CAISESFAAESSYNEQFF.

This chain's CDR3 is CASSSGGLRGFEQYF. The CDR3, as DNA: TGCGCCAGCAGCTCGGGGGGTCTGCGGGGTTTCGAGCAGTACTTC. This sequence joins TRBV5-1 and TRBJ2-7, with TRBD2 identical over 7 bases. Germline CDR1 is SGHRS and CDR2 is YFSETQ. The V gene end was trimmed by 3 bases and the J gene end by 6 bases; junction bases not matched to a gene: 12. CDR3 length equals 15 residues.

The rearrangement uses TRBV5-4 and TRBJ2-5; 15 bases agree with TRBD2. Germline V gene lookup returns CDR1 SGHNT and CDR2 YYREEE (reference sequence). V dropped 4 bases and J dropped 5; count of bases not matched to a gene: 6. The CDR3 has 16 residues. CDR3 residues: CASSDPGTSGGETQYF. The CDR3, as DNA: TGTGCCAGCAGCGACCCCGGGACTAGCGGGGGGGAGACCCAGTACTTC.